This T cell receptor beta chain was observed in a study of shared clonotypes between healthy human individuals. Naive CD8 cells, CD45RO-negative and positively selected for CCR7, excluded terminally differentiated effector memory CD45RA+ cells. Data came from immunoSEQ multiplex PCR; TCRdb stores just in-frame clones and leaves some out. The data hold about 2.1 million clones, with around 93% observed a single time. This CDR3 has 15 residues. With 2 bases removed from V and 4 bases from J, the gap between germline ends came to 12 bases. This TCR came from a man aged 18 to 29 in good health. Some clones in this sample may be carry-over from other donors' samples. This rearrangement joins TRBV23-1 to TRBJ2-1; D ambiguous. TRBV23-1 is placed among ORFs of uncertain function. Sequences were obtained from naive CD8+ T cells from PBMCs. The CDR3 nucleotides are TGCGCCAGCAGTCAAGCGTATCCGAGTTACAATGAGCAGTTCTTC. The encoded protein is CASSQAYPSYNEQFF.